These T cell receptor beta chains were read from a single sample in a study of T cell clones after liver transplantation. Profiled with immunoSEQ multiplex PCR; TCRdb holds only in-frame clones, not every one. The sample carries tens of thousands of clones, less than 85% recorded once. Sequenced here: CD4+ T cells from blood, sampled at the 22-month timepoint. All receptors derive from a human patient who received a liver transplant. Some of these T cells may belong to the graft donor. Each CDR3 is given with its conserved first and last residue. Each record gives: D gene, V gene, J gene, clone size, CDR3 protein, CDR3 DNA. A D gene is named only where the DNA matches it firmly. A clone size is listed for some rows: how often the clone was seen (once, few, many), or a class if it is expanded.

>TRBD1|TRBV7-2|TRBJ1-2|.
CASSLERTGNGYTF
TGTGCCAGCAGCTTAGAAAGGACAGGGAACGGCTACACCTTC
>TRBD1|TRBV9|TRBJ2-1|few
CASSVAPQGALYEQFF
TGTGCCAGCAGCGTAGCTCCCCAGGGGGCGCTTTATGAGCAGTTCTTC
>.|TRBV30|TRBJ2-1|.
CAWSVLGGSGNEQFF
TGTGCCTGGAGTGTACTCGGCGGGTCGGGCAATGAGCAGTTCTTC
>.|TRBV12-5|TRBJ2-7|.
CASGLAGSYEQYF
TGTGCTAGTGGTTTGGCAGGCTCCTACGAGCAGTACTTC
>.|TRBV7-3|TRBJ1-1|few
CASSLQGNTEAFF
TGTGCCAGCAGCTTGCAGGGGAACACTGAAGCTTTCTTT
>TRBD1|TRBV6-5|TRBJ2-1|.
CASSYSRQGSHNEQFF
TGTGCCAGCAGTTACTCGCGACAGGGCAGTCACAATGAGCAGTTCTTC
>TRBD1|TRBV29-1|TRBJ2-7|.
CSVVLPTGGSYEQYF
TGCAGCGTTGTACTTCCGACAGGGGGATCCTACGAGCAGTACTTC
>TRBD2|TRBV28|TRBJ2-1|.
CASSLGLRKQFF
TGTGCCAGCAGTTTGGGACTAAGGAAGCAGTTCTTC
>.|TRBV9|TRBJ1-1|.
CASSVRAGRNTEAFF
TGTGCCAGCAGCGTACGGGCAGGGAGGAATACTGAAGCTTTCTTT
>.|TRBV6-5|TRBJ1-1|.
CASKAQSTNTEAFF
TGTGCCAGCAAAGCGCAATCGACGAACACTGAAGCTTTCTTT
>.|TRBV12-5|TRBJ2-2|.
CASGFGTPANTGELFF
TGTGCTAGTGGTTTCGGAACGCCCGCGAACACCGGGGAGCTGTTTTTT
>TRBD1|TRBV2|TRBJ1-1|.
CASTRTGRGPNTEAFF
TGTGCCAGCACTAGGACAGGGAGGGGCCCGAACACTGAAGCTTTCTTT
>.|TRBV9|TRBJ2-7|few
CASSGRTGDSSYEQYF
TGTGCCAGCAGCGGCAGAACGGGGGACAGCTCCTACGAGCAGTACTTC
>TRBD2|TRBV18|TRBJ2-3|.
CASSGRATDTQYF
TGTGCCAGCTCCGGGAGGGCGACAGATACGCAGTATTTT
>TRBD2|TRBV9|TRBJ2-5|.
CASSAPLNSGTKTQYF
TGTGCCAGCAGCGCCCCCCTCAATAGCGGGACAAAGACCCAGTACTTC
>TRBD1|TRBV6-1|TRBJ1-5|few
CASSGRDRGGNQPQHF
TGTGCCAGCAGTGGCCGGGACAGGGGAGGGAATCAGCCCCAGCATTTT
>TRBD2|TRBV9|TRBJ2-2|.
CASTSSGRSTGELFF
TGTGCCAGCACCTCTAGCGGGAGAAGCACCGGGGAGCTGTTTTTT
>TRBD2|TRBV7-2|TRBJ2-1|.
CASSYKTSAYINEQFF
TGTGCCAGCAGTTATAAGACTAGCGCGTATATCAATGAGCAGTTCTTC
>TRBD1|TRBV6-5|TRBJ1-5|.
CASRGTGGGYQPQHF
TGTGCCAGCAGGGGGACAGGGGGAGGATATCAGCCCCAGCATTTT
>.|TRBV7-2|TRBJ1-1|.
CASRWTRLGTEAFF
TGTGCCAGCAGGTGGACGCGCCTGGGCACTGAAGCTTTCTTT
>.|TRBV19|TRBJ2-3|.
CASTRTTSGGTDTQYF
TGTGCCAGTACGCGGACGACCTCGGGAGGCACAGATACGCAGTATTTT
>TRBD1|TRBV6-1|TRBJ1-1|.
CASSRQGGTEAFF
TGTGCCAGCAGTCGGCAGGGGGGGACTGAAGCTTTCTTT
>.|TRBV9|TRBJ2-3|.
CASSVAMRSTDTQYF
TGTGCCAGCAGCGTAGCTATGCGGTCCACAGATACGCAGTATTTT
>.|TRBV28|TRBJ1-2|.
CATIKAPGGRYGYTF
TGTGCCACCATAAAAGCCCCCGGAGGGAGGTATGGCTACACCTTC
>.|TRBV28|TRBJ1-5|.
CASSFGAANKPQHF
TGTGCCAGCAGTTTTGGGGCAGCAAATAAGCCCCAGCATTTT
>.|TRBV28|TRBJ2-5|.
CASSLYPGEGETQYF
TGTGCCAGCAGTTTATATCCAGGGGAGGGAGAGACCCAGTACTTC
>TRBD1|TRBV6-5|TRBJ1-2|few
CASRAGQFYGYTF
TGTGCCAGCAGGGCGGGACAGTTCTATGGCTACACCTTC
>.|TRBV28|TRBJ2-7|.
CASSPMGPSSEQYF
TGTGCCAGCAGCCCGATGGGTCCTAGCTCCGAGCAGTACTTC
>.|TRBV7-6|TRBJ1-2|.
CASSTPPRTYYGYTF
TGTGCCAGCAGCACCCCGCCGAGGACGTATTATGGCTACACCTTC
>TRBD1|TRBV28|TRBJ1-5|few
CASSSGQGYRNQPQHF
TGTGCCAGCAGTTCGGGACAGGGTTATCGCAATCAGCCCCAGCATTTT
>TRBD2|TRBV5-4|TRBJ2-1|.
CASSSEKAGENNEQFF
TGTGCCAGCAGCTCTGAGAAAGCGGGGGAGAACAATGAGCAGTTCTTC
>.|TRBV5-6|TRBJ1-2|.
CASSFDYYGYTF
TGTGCCAGCAGCTTTGATTACTATGGCTACACCTTC
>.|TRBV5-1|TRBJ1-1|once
CASSIDRNTEAFF
TGCGCCAGCAGCATAGACAGGAACACTGAAGCTTTCTTT
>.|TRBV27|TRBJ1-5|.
CASSLQGNQPQHF
TGTGCCAGCAGTTTACAGGGCAATCAGCCCCAGCATTTT
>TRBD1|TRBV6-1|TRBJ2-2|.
CASSPQWDRAGELFF
TGTGCCAGCAGTCCCCAATGGGACAGGGCCGGGGAGCTGTTTTTT
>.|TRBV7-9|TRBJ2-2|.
CASSSSGTGQTGELFF
TGTGCCAGCAGCTCCTCCGGGACTGGACAAACCGGGGAGCTGTTTTTT
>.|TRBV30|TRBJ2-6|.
CAWMVSSSGANVLTF
TGTGCCTGGATGGTCTCCAGCTCTGGGGCCAACGTCCTGACTTTC
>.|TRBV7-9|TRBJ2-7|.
CASSSTSYEQYF
TGTGCCAGCAGCTCAACCTCCTACGAGCAGTACTTC
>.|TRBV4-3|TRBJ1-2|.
CASSHNAGRRVYGYTF
TGCGCCAGCAGCCATAACGCGGGACGGCGAGTTTATGGCTACACCTTC
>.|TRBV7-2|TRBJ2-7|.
CASRRDTSYEQYF
TGTGCCAGCAGGAGGGACACTTCCTACGAGCAGTACTTC
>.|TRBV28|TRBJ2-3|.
CASSFSRSTDTQYF
TGTGCCAGCAGTTTTTCGAGGAGCACAGATACGCAGTATTTT
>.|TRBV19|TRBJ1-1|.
CASSIIGGVDEAFF
TGTGCCAGTAGTATAATTGGGGGGGTGGATGAAGCTTTCTTT